This T cell receptor (beta chain) stems from a study of Ad26.COV2.S vaccination and SARS-CoV-2 variants. A word on this clone: As yet, its antigen is unknown.

Regarding the study as a whole: The TCR breadth and depth analyses may have produced an underestimate of total T cell responses.

Sequencing used immunoSEQ multiplex PCR; TCRdb keeps in-frame clones, though not all of them. The sample records 380,000 or so clones, around 88% being singletons. This sample's treatment: some 19 received Ad26.COV2.S at low or high dose, single or two shots; about 5 received placebo; per-sample allocation not given. Sample collection was performed on day 63 after the first vaccine or placebo injection. V was trimmed by 4 bases and J by 6 bases, leaving 17 bases between them. This CDR3 has 15 residues. CDR1 is SGHDT, CDR2 YYEEEE, per germline. This TCR came from a person between 18 and 60 years old who received the Ad26.COV2.S COVID-19 vaccine or a placebo. V is TRBV5-6 and J is TRBJ2-1, with D tentatively TRBD2 (5 bases). The input for sequencing was peripheral blood, taken in a trial of Ad26.COV2.S vaccine versus placebo. This CDR3 reads CASSRTPLGGNEQFF. The CDR3 region has the DNA TGTGCCAGCAGCCGGACTCCCCTCGGAGGCAATGAGCAGTTCTTC.